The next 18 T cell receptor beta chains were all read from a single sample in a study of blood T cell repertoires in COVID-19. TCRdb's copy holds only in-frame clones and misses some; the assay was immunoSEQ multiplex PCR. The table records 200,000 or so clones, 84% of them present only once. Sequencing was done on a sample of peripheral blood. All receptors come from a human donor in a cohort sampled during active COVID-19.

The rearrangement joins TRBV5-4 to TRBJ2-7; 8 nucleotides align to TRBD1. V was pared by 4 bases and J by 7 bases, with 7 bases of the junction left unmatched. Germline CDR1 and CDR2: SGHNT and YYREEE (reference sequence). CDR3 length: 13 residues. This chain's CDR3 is CASSLDRVSEQYF. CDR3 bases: TGTGCCAGCAGCCTGGACAGGGTTAGTGAGCAGTACTTC.

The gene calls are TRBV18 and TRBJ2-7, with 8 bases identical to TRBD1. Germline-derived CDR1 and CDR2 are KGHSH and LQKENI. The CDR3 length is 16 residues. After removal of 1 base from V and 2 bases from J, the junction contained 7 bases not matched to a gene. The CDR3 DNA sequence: TGTGCCAGCTCACCACGGAAGGGACAGGCAGCCTACGAGCAGTACTTC. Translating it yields CASSPRKGQAAYEQYF.

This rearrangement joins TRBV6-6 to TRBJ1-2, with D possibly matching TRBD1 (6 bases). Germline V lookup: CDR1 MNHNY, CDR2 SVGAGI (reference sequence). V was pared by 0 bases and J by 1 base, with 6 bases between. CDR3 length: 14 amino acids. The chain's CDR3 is CASSYSRGNYGYTF. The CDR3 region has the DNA TGTGCCAGCAGTTACTCCAGGGGTAACTATGGCTACACCTTC.

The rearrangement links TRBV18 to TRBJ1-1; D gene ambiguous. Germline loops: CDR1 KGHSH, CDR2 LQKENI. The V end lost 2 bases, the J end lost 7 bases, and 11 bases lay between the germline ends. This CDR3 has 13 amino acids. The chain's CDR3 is CASSPEGWGEAFF. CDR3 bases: TGTGCCAGCTCACCAGAGGGATGGGGTGAAGCTTTCTTT.

CDR3 region: CASRMSSGANVLTF. DNA for the CDR3: TGTGCCTCTAGAATGAGCTCTGGGGCCAACGTCCTGACTTTC. The chain uses TRBV10-3 and TRBJ2-6; the D is unclear. CDR3 length: 14 amino acids. Germline V gene data show CDR1 as ENHRY and CDR2 as SYGVKD. V lost 11 bases and J lost 0, with 11 bases in between.

In nucleotides, the CDR3 is TGTGCCAGCAGTTTAATCTTCTTCGGACAGTTCTATGGCTACACCTTC. This sequence encodes CASSLIFFGQFYGYTF. The chain carries TRBV27 and TRBJ1-2, with a tentative D call TRBD1 (6 bases). The CDR3 totals 16 residues. Trimming took off 2 bases at V and 4 bases at J, with 17 bases between the two ends. Germline assignment: CDR1 MNHEY and CDR2 SMNVEV (reference sequence).

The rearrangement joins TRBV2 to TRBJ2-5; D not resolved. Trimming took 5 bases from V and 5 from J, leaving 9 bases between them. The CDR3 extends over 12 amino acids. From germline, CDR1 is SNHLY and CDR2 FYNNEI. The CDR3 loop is CASSKLLETQYF. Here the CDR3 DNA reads TGTGCCAGCAGTAAACTGTTGGAGACCCAGTACTTC.

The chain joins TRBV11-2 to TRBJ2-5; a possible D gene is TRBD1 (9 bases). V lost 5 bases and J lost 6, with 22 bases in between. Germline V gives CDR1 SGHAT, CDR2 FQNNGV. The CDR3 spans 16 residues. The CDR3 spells CASSPRGGQGRQTQYF. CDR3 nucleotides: TGTGCCAGCAGCCCTCGGGGGGGACAGGGTCGGCAGACCCAGTACTTC.

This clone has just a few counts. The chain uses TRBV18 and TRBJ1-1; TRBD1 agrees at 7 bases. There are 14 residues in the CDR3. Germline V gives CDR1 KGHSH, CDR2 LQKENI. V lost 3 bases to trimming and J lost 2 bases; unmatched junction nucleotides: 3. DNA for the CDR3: TGTGCCAGCTCACCCGGACAGGAAAACACTGAAGCTTTCTTT. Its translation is CASSPGQENTEAFF.

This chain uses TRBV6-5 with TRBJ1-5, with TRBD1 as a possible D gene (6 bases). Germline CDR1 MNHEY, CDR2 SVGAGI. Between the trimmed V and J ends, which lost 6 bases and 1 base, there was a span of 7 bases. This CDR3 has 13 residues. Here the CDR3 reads CASSQGSNQPQHF. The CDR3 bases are TGTGCCAGCAGCCAGGGGAGCAATCAGCCCCAGCATTTT.

This chain's CDR3 is CAAAGNTDTQYF. DNA of the CDR3: TGTGCCGCAGCGGGAAACACAGATACGCAGTATTTT. The V gene is TRBV7-9, the J gene TRBJ2-3; 7 nucleotides match TRBD2. Germline values: CDR1 SEHNR, CDR2 FQNEAQ (reference sequence). There are 12 residues in the CDR3. V shed 11 bases, J shed 2 bases, and the junction held 4 bases outside the gene matches.

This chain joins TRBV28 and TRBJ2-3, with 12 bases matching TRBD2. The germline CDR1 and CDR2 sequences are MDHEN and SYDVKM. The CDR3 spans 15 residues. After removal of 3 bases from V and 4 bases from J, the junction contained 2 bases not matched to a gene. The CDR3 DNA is TGTGCCAGCAGTTTTCCTAGCGGGAGGGCAGATACGCAGTATTTT. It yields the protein CASSFPSGRADTQYF. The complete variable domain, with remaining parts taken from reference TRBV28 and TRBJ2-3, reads DVKVTQSSRYLVKRTGEKVFLECVQDMDHENMFWYRQDPGLGLRLIYFSYDVKMKEKGDIPEGYSVSREKKERFSLILESASTNQTSMYLCASSFPSGRADTQYFGPGTRLTVL.

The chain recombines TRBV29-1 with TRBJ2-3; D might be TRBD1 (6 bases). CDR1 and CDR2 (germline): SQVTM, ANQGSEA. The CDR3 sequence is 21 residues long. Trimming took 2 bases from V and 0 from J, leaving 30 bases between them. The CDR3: CSVEIFLTKRQEAHSTDTQYF. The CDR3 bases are TGCAGCGTTGAAATCTTTCTAACTAAACGACAGGAGGCCCATAGCACAGATACGCAGTATTTT.

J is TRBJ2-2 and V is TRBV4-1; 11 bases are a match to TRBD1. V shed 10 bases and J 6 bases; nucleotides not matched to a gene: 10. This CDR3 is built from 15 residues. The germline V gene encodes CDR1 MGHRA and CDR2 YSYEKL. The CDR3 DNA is TGCGCCACCACCACCGGGACAGGGGGAGCCGGGGAGCTGTTTTTT. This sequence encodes CATTTGTGGAGELFF.

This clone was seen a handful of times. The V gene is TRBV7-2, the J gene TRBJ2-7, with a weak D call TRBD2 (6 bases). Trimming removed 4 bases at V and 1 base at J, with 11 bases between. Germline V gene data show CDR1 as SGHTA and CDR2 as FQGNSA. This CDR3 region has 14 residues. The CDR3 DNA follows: TGTGCCAGCAGCTCAAACCGGGAGTCCTACGAGCAGTACTTC. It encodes CASSSNRESYEQYF.

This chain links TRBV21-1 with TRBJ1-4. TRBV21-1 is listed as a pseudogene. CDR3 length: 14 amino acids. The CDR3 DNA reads TGTGCCAGACCCCTAAGTTCCACTAATGAAAAACTGTTTTTT. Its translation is CARPLSSTNEKLFF.

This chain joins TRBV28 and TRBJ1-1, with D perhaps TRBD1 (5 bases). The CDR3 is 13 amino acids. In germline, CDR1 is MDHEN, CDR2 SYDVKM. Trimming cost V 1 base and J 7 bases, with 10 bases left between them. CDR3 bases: TGTGCCAGCAGTTTATCAGGGTATGGTGAAGCTTTCTTT. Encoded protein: CASSLSGYGEAFF.

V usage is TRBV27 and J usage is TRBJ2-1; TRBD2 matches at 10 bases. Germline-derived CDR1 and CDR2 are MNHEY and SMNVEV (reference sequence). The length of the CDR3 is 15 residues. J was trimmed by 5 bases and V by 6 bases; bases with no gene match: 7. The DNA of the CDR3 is TGTGCCAGCAGAAAGGGGACTAGCGCGCACAATGAGCAGTTCTTC. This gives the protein CASRKGTSAHNEQFF.